This is a list of T cell receptor beta chains from one sample in a study of blood T cell repertoires in COVID-19. Using immunoSEQ multiplex PCR, the repertoire was profiled, and TCRdb retains in-frame clones only, with some absent. The data hold around 300,000 clones, with about nine tenths observed a single time. Material for sequencing was peripheral blood. These receptors originate from a woman in her twenties or thirties with COVID-19, enrolled during active disease. The CDR3 runs from the conserved cysteine through the conserved F or W. Fields, in order: clone size, D gene, V gene, J gene, CDR3 DNA, CDR3 protein. D genes are given only for firm matches. The size field is filled for only some rows; it gives once, few, many or a size class.

clone size: -
D gene: TRBD1
V gene: TRBV28
J gene: TRBJ1-5
CDR3 DNA: TGTGCCAGCAGTTCTGAGAGGGGGCTATACAATCAGCCCCAGCATTTT
CDR3 protein: CASSSERGLYNQPQHF

clone size: -
D gene: TRBD1
V gene: TRBV10-3
J gene: TRBJ2-3
CDR3 DNA: TGTGCCATCAGTGTCCGGGACAGATCATCAGATACGCAGTATTTT
CDR3 protein: CAISVRDRSSDTQYF

clone size: -
D gene: -
V gene: TRBV15
J gene: TRBJ1-5
CDR3 DNA: TGTGCCACCAGCAGACAGGGTAGCAATCAGCCCCAGCATTTT
CDR3 protein: CATSRQGSNQPQHF

clone size: -
D gene: -
V gene: TRBV30
J gene: TRBJ1-2
CDR3 DNA: TGTGCCTGGAGTGTGAGAGGGAACTATGGCTACACCTTC
CDR3 protein: CAWSVRGNYGYTF

clone size: -
D gene: TRBD1
V gene: TRBV11-3
J gene: TRBJ1-2
CDR3 DNA: TGTGCCAGCAGCTTCTCGGGACAGGAAAACTATGGCTACACCTTC
CDR3 protein: CASSFSGQENYGYTF

clone size: once
D gene: -
V gene: TRBV11-2
J gene: TRBJ1-4
CDR3 DNA: TGTGCCAGCAGCTTAACAGGTGAAAAACTGTTTTTT
CDR3 protein: CASSLTGEKLFF

clone size: -
D gene: TRBD1
V gene: TRBV5-8
J gene: TRBJ1-2
CDR3 DNA: TGTGCCAGCAGCTTGGGGGACAGGGCTATCTATGGCTACACCTTC
CDR3 protein: CASSLGDRAIYGYTF

clone size: -
D gene: -
V gene: TRBV29-1
J gene: TRBJ1-2
CDR3 DNA: TGCAGCGTCGGCGAGGGGGGGGCCCAAAGCTACACCTTC
CDR3 protein: CSVGEGGAQSYTF

clone size: -
D gene: -
V gene: TRBV2
J gene: TRBJ1-6
CDR3 DNA: TGTGCCAGCAGTAAATCATCCTATAATTCACCCCTCCACTTT
CDR3 protein: CASSKSSYNSPLHF

clone size: -
D gene: TRBD1
V gene: TRBV7-2
J gene: TRBJ2-7
CDR3 DNA: TGTGCCAGCAGCTTCTGGACAGGGCCCTACGAGCAGTACTTC
CDR3 protein: CASSFWTGPYEQYF